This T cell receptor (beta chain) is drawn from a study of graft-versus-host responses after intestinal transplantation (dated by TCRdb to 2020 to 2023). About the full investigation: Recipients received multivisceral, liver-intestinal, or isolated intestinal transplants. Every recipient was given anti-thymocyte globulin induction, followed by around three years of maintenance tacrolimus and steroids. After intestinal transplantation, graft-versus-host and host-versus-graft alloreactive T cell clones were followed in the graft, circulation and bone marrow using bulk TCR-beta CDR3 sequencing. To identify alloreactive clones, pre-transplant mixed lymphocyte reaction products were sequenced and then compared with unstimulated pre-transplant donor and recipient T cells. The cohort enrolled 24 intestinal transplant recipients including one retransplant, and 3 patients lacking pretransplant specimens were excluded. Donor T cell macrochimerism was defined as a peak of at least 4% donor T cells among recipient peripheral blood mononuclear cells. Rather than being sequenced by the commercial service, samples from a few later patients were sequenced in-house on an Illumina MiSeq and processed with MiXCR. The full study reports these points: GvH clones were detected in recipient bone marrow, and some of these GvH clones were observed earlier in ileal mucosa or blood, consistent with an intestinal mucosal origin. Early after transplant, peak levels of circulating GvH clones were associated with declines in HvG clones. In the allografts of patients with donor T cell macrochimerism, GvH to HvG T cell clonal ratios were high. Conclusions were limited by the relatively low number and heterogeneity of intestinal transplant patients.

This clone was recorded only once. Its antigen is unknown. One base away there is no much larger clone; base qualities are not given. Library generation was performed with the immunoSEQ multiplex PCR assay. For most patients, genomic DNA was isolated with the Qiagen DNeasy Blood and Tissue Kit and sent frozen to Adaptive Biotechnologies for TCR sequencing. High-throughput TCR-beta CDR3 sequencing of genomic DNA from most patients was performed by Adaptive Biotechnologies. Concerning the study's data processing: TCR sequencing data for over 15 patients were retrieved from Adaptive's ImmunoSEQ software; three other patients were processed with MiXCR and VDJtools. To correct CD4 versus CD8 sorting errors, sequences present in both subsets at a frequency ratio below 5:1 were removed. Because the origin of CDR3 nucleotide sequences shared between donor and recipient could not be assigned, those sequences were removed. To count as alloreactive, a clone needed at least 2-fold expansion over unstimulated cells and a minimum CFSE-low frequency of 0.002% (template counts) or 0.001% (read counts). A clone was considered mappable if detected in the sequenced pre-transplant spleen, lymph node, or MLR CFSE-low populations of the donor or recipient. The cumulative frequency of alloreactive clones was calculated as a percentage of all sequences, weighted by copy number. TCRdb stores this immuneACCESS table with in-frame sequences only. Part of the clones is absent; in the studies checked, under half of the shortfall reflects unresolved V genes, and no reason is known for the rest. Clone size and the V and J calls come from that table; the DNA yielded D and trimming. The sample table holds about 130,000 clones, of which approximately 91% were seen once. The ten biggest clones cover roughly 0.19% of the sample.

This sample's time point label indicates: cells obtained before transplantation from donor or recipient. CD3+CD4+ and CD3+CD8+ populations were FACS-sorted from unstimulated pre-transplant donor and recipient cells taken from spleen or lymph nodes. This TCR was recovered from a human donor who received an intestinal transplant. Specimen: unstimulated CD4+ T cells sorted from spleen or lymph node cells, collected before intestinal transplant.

CDR3 loop: CASSLAGPNTDTQYF. The DNA sequence follows: TGCGCCAGCAGCTTGGCCGGGCCCAACACAGATACGCAGTATTTT. The V and J segments used are TRBV5-1 and TRBJ2-3; the D gene remains uncertain. The CDR3 holds 15 amino acids from the cysteine to the phenylalanine. Just CDR3 DNA is preserved here, 45 bases in frame from base 1. In the germline V gene, CDR1 corresponds to SGHRS and CDR2 to YFSETQ. Between the V and J ends, shortened by 0 bases and 2 bases respectively, the junction contains 10 bases.